One and the same sample provided the 3 T cell receptor beta chains below, sequenced in a study of shared clonotypes between healthy human individuals. TCRdb keeps only in-frame clones here, not all; method: immunoSEQ multiplex PCR. The table lists around 2.3 million clones, approximately 96% of them singletons, with 0.13% in the top ten. Input material: naive CD4+ T cells sorted from blood. The subset denotes: CD45RA+ positively selected. The receptor set was obtained from a man aged 18-30 years in good health.

V and J are TRBV5-1 and TRBJ1-4, with D perhaps TRBD1 (5 bases). V lost 4 bases, J lost 0 bases, and 7 bases lay in between. The germline gives CDR1 SGHRS, CDR2 YFSETQ. The CDR3 runs 14 residues. The CDR3 reads CASSGGATNEKLFF. CDR3 bases: TGCGCCAGCAGCGGGGGGGCAACTAATGAAAAACTGTTTTTT.

The rearrangement joins TRBV28 to TRBJ1-2; D perhaps matches TRBD1 (6 bases). Deletions cut 3 bases from V and 4 bases from J, with 12 bases between. CDR3 length equals 14 residues. Germline-derived CDR1 and CDR2 are MDHEN and SYDVKM. The CDR3 here is CASSLTTGSYGYTF. The CDR3 DNA is TGTGCCAGCAGTTTGACGACAGGCTCCTATGGCTACACCTTC.

V is TRBV7-9 and J is TRBJ1-2; 7 bases map to TRBD1. CDR3 size: 14 residues. The junction had 10 bases not matched to a gene; V was cut back by 5 bases and J by 7 bases. Germline lookup yields CDR1 SEHNR and CDR2 FQNEAQ (reference sequence). CDR3 region: CASSPGTAQGGYTF. The CDR3 DNA reads TGTGCCAGCAGCCCAGGGACAGCCCAGGGTGGCTACACCTTC.